Below are 32 T cell receptor beta chains sequenced from a single sample in a study of CD4 and CD8 cells across lung adenocarcinoma regions. MiXCR, run by TCRdb on the PCR reads, gives a single entry per CDR3 protein. The sample has tens of thousands of distinct CDR3 sequences, around 50% seen once; the top ten hold roughly 50%. Sequencing input: CD8+ T cells from the center of a lung tumor. The receptors originated from a male donor with lung adenocarcinoma. The CD4 and CD8 labels of this study may be unreliable.

This clonotype showed up many times. The rearrangement joins TRBV6-1 to TRBJ2-5, with TRBD1 as a possible D gene (6 bases). CDR3 length equals 14 residues. Trimming removed 6 bases at V and 6 bases at J, with 17 bases between. The germline V gene encodes CDR1 MNHNS and CDR2 SASEGT. The chain's CDR3 is CASRESWQGKTQYF. The CDR3 region has the DNA TGTGCCAGCAGGGAAAGTTGGCAGGGGAAGACCCAGTACTTC.

Concerning this clonotype: Sequence at one end of the junction differs from germline and may be a read error. The V call is TRBV5-3, the J call TRBJ2-3; D could derive from TRBD1 or TRBD2 (5 bases each). TRBV5-3 is annotated as an ORF whose role is uncertain. This CDR3 region has 15 residues. In nucleotides, the CDR3 is TGTGCCAGAAGGCCGAGGGGAGAGCTACCAGAGACCCAGTTCTTT. Its protein is CARRPRGELPETQFF.

This clonotype was seen many times. This rearrangement joins TRBV6-1 to TRBJ2-2; unclear D gene. Germline lookup yields CDR1 MNHNS and CDR2 SASEGT. Deletions cut 2 bases from V and 1 base from J, with 5 bases between. The CDR3 is 14 residues long. The CDR3 protein is CASSEWQNTGELFF. The CDR3 bases are TGTGCCAGCAGTGAATGGCAGAACACCGGGGAGCTGTTTTTT.

This clonotype showed up many times. The rearrangement links TRBV9 to TRBJ2-1, with a weak D call TRBD2 (6 bases). CDR3 length: 18 amino acids. CDR1 is SGDLS, CDR2 YYNGEE, per germline. V was shortened by 0 bases and J by 4 bases, with 20 bases between the two germline ends. The CDR3 is CASSVATWRDPKYNEQFF. In DNA, the CDR3 is TGTGCCAGCAGCGTAGCTACTTGGAGGGACCCAAAGTACAATGAGCAGTTCTTC.

This chain connects TRBV10-3 to TRBJ2-5, with D perhaps TRBD2 (6 bases). The V gene's germline CDR1 is ENHRY and CDR2 SYGVKD. The CDR3 extends over 14 amino acids. The V end lost 0 bases, the J end lost 4 bases, and 9 bases lay between the germline ends. The CDR3 DNA sequence: TGTGCCATCAGTGAGTCGAAGGGAGGAGAGACCCAGTACTTC. Protein: CAISESKGGETQYF.

Many counts were recorded for this clonotype. This sequence joins TRBV11-1 and TRBJ2-1; 8 nucleotides agree with TRBD1. Losses at the gene ends were 2 bases for V and 7 bases for J; bases not matched to a gene: 25. From germline, CDR1 is SGHAT and CDR2 FQDESV (reference sequence). The CDR3 covers 21 residues. The CDR3 spells CASSLTFGGQGARSTVNEQFF. The DNA for the CDR3 is TGTGCCAGCAGCTTAACTTTTGGGGGCCAGGGGGCGCGGTCAACTGTGAATGAGCAGTTCTTC.

Points on this clonotype: The junction shows a germline mismatch at one end, possibly a read error. This chain uses TRBV10-2 with TRBJ2-3, with D possibly being TRBD2 (5 bases). There are 14 residues in the CDR3. Germline assignment: CDR1 WSHSY and CDR2 SAAADI. The CDR3 sequence is CAGSGSRGTETQYF. The DNA of the CDR3 is TGCGCGGGCAGTGGGAGCCGTGGCACAGAGACGCAGTACTTT.

This clonotype was recorded at least ten times. This chain connects TRBV7-6 to TRBJ2-4; TRBD2 agrees at 8 bases. In germline, CDR1 is SGHVS, CDR2 FNYEAQ. This CDR3 contains 17 residues. J was trimmed by 0 bases and V by 3 bases; bases with no gene match: 7. Here the CDR3 DNA reads TGTGCCAGCAGCTTCCTTAGCGGGGATCTAGCCAAAAACATTCAGTACTTC. It yields the protein CASSFLSGDLAKNIQYF.

The chain couples TRBV7-8 to TRBJ2-1; D gene uncertain. The DNA end lines up better with TRBJ2-5; the J call may be wrong. The CDR3 has 15 amino acids. Germline V gene sequence: CDR1 SGHVS, CDR2 FQNEAQ. CDR3 sequence reads: CASSHFGRREETQYF. The CDR3 coding sequence is TGTGCCAGCAGCCACTTCGGGCGGAGAGAAGAGACCCAGTACTTC.

The rearrangement uses TRBV10-3 and TRBJ2-3; 9 bases line up with TRBD2. The J call may not be correct, given that the DNA end is closer to TRBJ2-7. The CDR3 totals 17 residues. Looked up from germline, CDR1 is ENHRY and CDR2 is SYGVKD. The CDR3 region is CAMGQASGKSSYNEQYF. The CDR3 DNA follows: TGTGCCATGGGGCAGGCTAGCGGGAAAAGCTCCTACAATGAGCAGTACTTC.

The chain has TRBV10-3 and TRBJ2-5; D is uncertain. Germline V gives CDR1 ENHRY, CDR2 SYGVKD. Trimming shortened V by 11 bases and J by 4 bases, and 14 bases separated the two germline ends. This CDR3 contains 12 residues. CDR3 amino acids: CAVKGQLETQYF. The CDR3 DNA reads as TGTGCCGTCAAAGGGCAGCTAGAGACCCAGTACTTC.

On this clonotype itself: One end of the junction fails to match germline, which may point to a read error. The gene calls are TRBV6-8 and TRBJ2-3; TRBD2 might be the D (6 bases). The J call is doubtful: the DNA matches TRBJ2-7 better. CDR1 MNHGY and CDR2 SAAAGT come from the germline V gene. The CDR3 is 14 residues long. The CDR3 loop reads CGSPVPGAKDMQYF. DNA for the CDR3: TGTGGCAGCCCGGTGCCGGGAGCCAAAGATATGCAGTACTTC.

About this clonotype itself: Mismatch with germline at one junction end may stem from a read error. The genes are TRBV11-2 and TRBJ2-3; 7 bases are shared with TRBD1. Germline V gives CDR1 SGHAT, CDR2 FQNNGV. There are 17 residues in the CDR3. CDR3: CASSRGQGVCVTDTQYF. CDR3 DNA sequence: TGTGCCAGCAGCCGCGGCCAGGGGGTGTGCGTCACAGATACTCAGTACTTT. Looking up the rest from reference TRBV11-2 and TRBJ2-3 gives the full variable domain: EAGVAQSPRYKIIEKRQSVAFWCNPISGHATLYWYQQILGQGPKLLIQFQNNGVVDDSQLPKDRFSAERLKGVDSTLKIQPAKLEDSAVYLCASSRGQGVCVTDTQYFGPGTRLTVL.

The J gene is TRBJ2-5, the V gene TRBV3-1; D not certain. Germline V gene data show CDR1 as LGHDT and CDR2 as YNNKEL (reference sequence). V shed 6 bases and J shed 8 bases, with 4 bases lying between them. This CDR3 has 9 amino acids. The CDR3 region is CASSPTQYF. The CDR3 DNA reads TGTGCCAGCAGTCCAACCCAGTACTTC.

The chain carries TRBV28 and TRBJ2-5; 9 positions match TRBD2. The V segment lost 5 bases and the J segment 11 bases; nucleotides outside the gene matches: 21. CDR3 length equals 17 residues. The germline gives CDR1 MDHEN, CDR2 SYDVKM. The CDR3 loop reads CASSPLAGVSGAYVQYF. The CDR3 DNA reads as TGTGCCAGCAGTCCGTTAGCGGGAGTTTCTGGGGCCTACGTGCAGTACTTC.

This rearrangement joins TRBV27 to TRBJ2-4; TRBD1 is a possible D gene (5 bases). The V gene lost 5 bases and the J gene lost 13 bases, with 30 bases spanning the gap. Germline-derived CDR1 and CDR2 are MNHEY and SMNVEV (reference sequence). The CDR3 consists of 17 residues. The CDR3 DNA reads TGTGCCAGCAGTCTCGCTTTGGGGCTGGGATTCAAAAACACGCAGTACTTC. Protein: CASSLALGLGFKNTQYF.

The V call is TRBV10-3, the J call TRBJ2-5, with D uncertain. Germline V lookup: CDR1 ENHRY, CDR2 SYGVKD. The CDR3 consists of 14 residues. The CDR3 DNA is TGTGCGGGGAAAGAACGGCGTGACCCAGATACCCAGTACTTC. It is translated as CAGKERRDPDTQYF.

By share, this clonotype counts as medium-sized (0.01 to 0.1%). The gene calls are TRBV6-1 and TRBJ2-1, with 8 positions matching TRBD2. V lost 2 bases and J lost 7; bases outside the gene matches: 13. Germline CDR1 reads MNHNS; CDR2 reads SASEGT. The CDR3 is 17 residues long. This chain's CDR3 is CASSERTSGARWNEQFF. DNA for the CDR3: TGTGCCAGCAGTGAACGCACTAGCGGAGCCCGTTGGAATGAGCAGTTCTTC.

This clonotype was counted many times. This chain joins TRBV6-1 and TRBJ1-4; possible D gene TRBD1, 5 bases. The germline V gene encodes CDR1 MNHNS and CDR2 SASEGT. Trimming removed 7 bases at V and 4 bases at J, with 10 bases between. This CDR3 is 13 amino acids long. CDR3 protein: CASKTALNEKLFF. In DNA, the CDR3 is TGTGCCAGCAAGACAGCTCTTAATGAAAAACTGTTTTTT.

This clonotype has just a few counts. V gene TRBV7-2 combines with J gene TRBJ2-1, with D perhaps matching TRBD1 (5 bases). The J call may be wrong; the DNA end is better matched by TRBJ2-7. This CDR3 has 15 amino acids. Germline assignment: CDR1 SGHTA and CDR2 FQGNSA. CDR3 residues: CASSPLYGAYNEQYF. CDR3 nucleotide sequence: TGTGCCAGCAGCCCTTTGTATGGGGCCTACAATGAGCAGTACTTC.

The V gene is TRBV27, the J gene TRBJ2-3; TRBD1 matches 7 bases. The V segment lost 7 bases and the J segment 12 bases; nucleotides outside the gene matches: 19. Germline V gene sequence: CDR1 MNHEY, CDR2 SMNVEV (reference sequence). The CDR3 is 15 amino acids. CDR3 in amino acids: CASTSDRRTKNTQYF. CDR3 DNA: TGTGCCAGCACCTCGGACAGGAGAACCAAAAACACTCAGTATTTT.

In this sample, this clonotype turned up many times. This chain uses TRBV5-1 with TRBJ2-5, with 8 bases lining up with TRBD2. V gave up 4 bases and J gave up 5 bases; unmatched junction bases: 1. Per the germline V gene, CDR1 is SGHRS and CDR2 is YFSETQ. The CDR3 extends over 12 amino acids. Here the CDR3 DNA reads TGCGCCAGCAGCCGGGAGGGGGAGACCCAGTACTTC. This encodes CASSREGETQYF.

This clonotype showed up many times. The V gene is TRBV27, the J gene TRBJ2-5; D may be TRBD1 or TRBD2 (5 bases each). The CDR3 has 13 residues. Trimming pared 4 bases from V and 2 bases from J, leaving 8 bases between. The germline V gene has CDR1 MNHEY and CDR2 SMNVEV (reference sequence). The CDR3, as DNA: TGTGCCAGCAGTTGGTGGGGGCAAGAGACCCAGTACTTC. It specifies CASSWWGQETQYF.

This clonotype was observed a handful of times. A much larger clonotype is one base distant, so this may be a read error. This sequence joins TRBV6-1 and TRBJ2-1, with D perhaps TRBD2 (5 bases). Trimming stripped 3 bases from V and 10 bases from J, with 19 bases between. The CDR3 loop spans 15 amino acids. Germline assignment: CDR1 MNHNS and CDR2 SASEGT. Here the CDR3 DNA reads TGTGCCAGCAGTGACACTAGGGCGAGCTCCTACGAGCAGTTCTTC. It translates to CASSDTRASSYEQFF.

This clonotype turned up a few times. The chain's CDR3 is CASSEGLLSGGEQFF. The CDR3 region has the DNA TGTGCCAGCAGTGAAGGCCTCCTGTCCGGGGGAGAGCAGTTCTTC. The chain couples TRBV6-1 to TRBJ2-1, with a tentative D call TRBD2 (6 bases). V was cut by 1 base and J by 10 bases, with 17 bases left in between. Per the germline V gene, CDR1 is MNHNS and CDR2 is SASEGT. The CDR3 totals 15 residues.

The V gene is TRBV6-2 or TRBV6-3, the J gene TRBJ2-5, with D perhaps matching TRBD2 (6 bases). The J call may be wrong; the DNA end is better matched by TRBJ2-7. The CDR3 runs to 14 residues. Germline V lookup: CDR1 MNHEY, CDR2 SVGEGT. The CDR3 reads CATRLPERAYEQYF. CDR3 DNA sequence: TGTGCCACCAGACTCCCCGAGCGGGCCTACGAGCAGTACTTC.

This clonotype was counted once. The J gene is TRBJ2-2, the V gene TRBV10-3; perhaps TRBD1 as D (5 bases). Deletions cut 11 bases from V and 13 bases from J, with 29 bases between. This CDR3 contains 15 residues. CDR1 is ENHRY and CDR2 is SYGVKD in the germline V gene. CDR3 in DNA: TGTGCCCGGAGCCGACAGCCTGTGGGCACAGATACGCTGTTTTTT. It is translated as CARSRQPVGTDTLFF.

The table lists this clonotype with a few counts. The rearrangement joins TRBV20-1 to TRBJ2-1; tentative D call: TRBD2 (5 bases). Germline V gene data show CDR1 as DFQATT and CDR2 as SNEGSKA (reference sequence). The CDR3 has 16 amino acids. Trimming took 3 bases from V and 7 from J, leaving 22 bases between them. CDR3 sequence: CSASVASSTWANEQFF. The CDR3, as DNA: TGCAGTGCTAGTGTAGCGTCATCAACGTGGGCGAATGAGCAGTTCTTC.

Many counts were recorded for this clonotype. The chain carries TRBV27 and TRBJ2-3; possibly TRBD2 for D (5 bases). CDR3 length equals 14 residues. Germline CDR1 is MNHEY and CDR2 is SMNVEV (reference sequence). Deletions cut 1 base from V and 5 bases from J, with 10 bases between. Here the CDR3 DNA reads TGTGCCAGCAGTTTATATCTAGGAGGAGATACGCAGTATTTT. It translates to CASSLYLGGDTQYF.

Relative to its sample, this clonotype is medium-sized. The rearrangement joins TRBV6-2 or TRBV6-3 to TRBJ2-7; TRBD2 agrees at 9 bases. Germline loops: CDR1 MNHEY, CDR2 SVGEGT. Losses at the gene ends were 7 bases for V and 1 base for J; bases not matched to a gene: 8. The length of the CDR3 is 15 residues. This CDR3 reads CASTGLAPNSYEQYF. For the CDR3, the DNA is TGTGCCAGCACCGGACTAGCGCCGAATTCCTACGAGCAGTACTTC.

The table lists this clonotype with many counts. The chain is built from TRBV6-1 and TRBJ2-2; 11 bases are a match to TRBD2. The V gene's germline CDR1 is MNHNS and CDR2 SASEGT. The CDR3 has 14 residues. Germline trimming cut 6 bases from V and 4 bases from J; bases unmatched to any gene: 1. CDR3 sequence (DNA): TGTGCCAGCAGACTAGCGGGAGCCACCGGGGAGCTGTTTTTT. Amino acid sequence: CASRLAGATGELFF.

The chain uses TRBV30 and TRBJ2-5, with D maybe TRBD1 (6 bases). CDR1 GTSNPN and CDR2 SVGIG come from the germline V gene (reference sequence). Trimming shortened V by 4 bases and J by 14 bases, and 20 bases separated the two germline ends. The CDR3 totals 12 residues. CDR3 DNA sequence: TGTGCCTGGACCTCAGGGGTCGGCCTTTACTACTTC. Translation gives CAWTSGVGLYYF.